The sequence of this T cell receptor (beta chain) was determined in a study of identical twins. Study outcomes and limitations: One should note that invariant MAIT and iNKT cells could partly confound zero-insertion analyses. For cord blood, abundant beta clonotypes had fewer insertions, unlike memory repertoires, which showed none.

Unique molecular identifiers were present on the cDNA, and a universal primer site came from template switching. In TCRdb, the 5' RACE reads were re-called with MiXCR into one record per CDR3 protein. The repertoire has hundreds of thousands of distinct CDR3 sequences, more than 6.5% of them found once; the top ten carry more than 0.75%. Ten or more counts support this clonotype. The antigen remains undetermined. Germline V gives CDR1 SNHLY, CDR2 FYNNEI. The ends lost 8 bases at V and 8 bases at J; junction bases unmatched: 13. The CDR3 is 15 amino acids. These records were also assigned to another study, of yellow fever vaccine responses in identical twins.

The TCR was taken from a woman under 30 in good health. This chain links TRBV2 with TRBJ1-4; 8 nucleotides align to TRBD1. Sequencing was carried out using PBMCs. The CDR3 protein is CASGTGNIPGEKLFF. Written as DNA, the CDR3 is TGTGCCAGCGGGACAGGAAACATACCGGGGGAAAAACTGTTTTTT.